This TCR beta chain was captured in a study of T cell responses to AZD1222 COVID-19 vaccine. Profiling relied on immunoSEQ multiplex PCR, and the TCRdb table lists in-frame clones only, not all of them. The sample lists roughly 130,000 clones, about 90% seen once, with around 8% in the top ten. This clone was seen a handful of times. Antigen: not known. Whole-study results and caveats: Reports say nearly half of spike-specific TCRs go after unmutated variant regions. A mostly white British donor set with more females was recruited, and clonal diversity was possibly underestimated. Researchers took repertoire samples only after the peak T cell response had come. Only a handful of individuals given AZD1222 were seropositive at baseline.

Sample: peripheral blood, taken 28 days after the second dose of the MenACWY control vaccine. This clonotype was obtained from an adult who received the MenACWY meningococcal vaccine as a control.

The CDR3 DNA is TGCGCCACTAGCCCAGCGGGACTTCCAGGGGCCAACGTCCTGACTTTC. Its translation is CATSPAGLPGANVLTF. The chain links TRBV5-1 to TRBJ2-6, with 7 bases matching TRBD2. CDR1 is SGHRS, CDR2 YFSETQ, per germline. This CDR3 is 16 amino acids long. V shed 9 bases, J shed 4 bases, and the junction held 13 bases outside the gene matches.